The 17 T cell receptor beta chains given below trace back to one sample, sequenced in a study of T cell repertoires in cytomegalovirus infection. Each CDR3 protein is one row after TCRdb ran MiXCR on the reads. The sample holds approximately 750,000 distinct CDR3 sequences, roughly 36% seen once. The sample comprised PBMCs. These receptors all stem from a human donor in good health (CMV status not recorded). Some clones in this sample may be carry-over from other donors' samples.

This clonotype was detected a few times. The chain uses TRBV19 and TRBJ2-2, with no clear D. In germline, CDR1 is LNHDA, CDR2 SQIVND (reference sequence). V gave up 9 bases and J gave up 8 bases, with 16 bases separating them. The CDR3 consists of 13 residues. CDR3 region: CASRPLDQGELFF. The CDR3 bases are TGTGCCAGCAGACCACTCGACCAGGGGGAGCTGTTTTTT.

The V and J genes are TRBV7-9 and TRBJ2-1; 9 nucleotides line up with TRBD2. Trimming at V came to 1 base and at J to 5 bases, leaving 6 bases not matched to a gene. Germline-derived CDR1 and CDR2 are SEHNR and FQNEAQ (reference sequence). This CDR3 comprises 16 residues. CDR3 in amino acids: CASSLEPSGANNEQFF. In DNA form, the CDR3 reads TGTGCCAGCAGCTTAGAGCCTAGCGGGGCCAACAATGAGCAGTTCTTC.

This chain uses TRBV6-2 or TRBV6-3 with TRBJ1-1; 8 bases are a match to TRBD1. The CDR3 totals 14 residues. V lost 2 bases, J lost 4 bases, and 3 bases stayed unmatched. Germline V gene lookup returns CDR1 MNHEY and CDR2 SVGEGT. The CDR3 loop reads CASSYLGQVTEAFF. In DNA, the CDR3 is TGTGCCAGCAGTTACCTGGGACAGGTCACTGAAGCTTTCTTT.

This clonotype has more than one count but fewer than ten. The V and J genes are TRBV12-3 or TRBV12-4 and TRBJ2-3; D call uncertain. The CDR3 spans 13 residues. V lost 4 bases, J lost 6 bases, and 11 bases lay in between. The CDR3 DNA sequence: TGTGCCAGCAGTTCCTCACAAGGGGATACGCAGTATTTT. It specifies CASSSSQGDTQYF.

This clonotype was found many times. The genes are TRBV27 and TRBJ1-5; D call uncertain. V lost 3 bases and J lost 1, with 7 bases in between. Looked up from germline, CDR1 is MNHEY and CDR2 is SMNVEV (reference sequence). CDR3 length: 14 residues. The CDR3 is CASSLGESNQPQHF. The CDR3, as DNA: TGTGCCAGCAGTTTGGGAGAGAGCAATCAGCCCCAGCATTTT.

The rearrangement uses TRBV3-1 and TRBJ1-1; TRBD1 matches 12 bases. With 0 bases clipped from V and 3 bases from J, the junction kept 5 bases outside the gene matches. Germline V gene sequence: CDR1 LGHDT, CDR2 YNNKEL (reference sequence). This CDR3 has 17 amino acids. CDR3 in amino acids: CASSQEGQGAWYTEAFF. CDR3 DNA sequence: TGTGCCAGCAGCCAAGAGGGACAGGGGGCTTGGTACACTGAAGCTTTCTTT.

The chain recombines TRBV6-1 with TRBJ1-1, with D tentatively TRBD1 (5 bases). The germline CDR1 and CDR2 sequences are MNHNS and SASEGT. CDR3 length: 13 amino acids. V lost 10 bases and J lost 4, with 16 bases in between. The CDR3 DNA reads TGTGCCATCCACCAGGGTTACGGCACTGAAGCTTTCTTT. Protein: CAIHQGYGTEAFF.

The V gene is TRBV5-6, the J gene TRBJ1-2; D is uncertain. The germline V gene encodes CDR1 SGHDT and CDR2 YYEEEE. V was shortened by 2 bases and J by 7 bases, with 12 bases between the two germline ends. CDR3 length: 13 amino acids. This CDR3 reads CASSFGDSGGYTF. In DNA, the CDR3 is TGTGCCAGCAGCTTTGGTGACTCGGGTGGCTACACCTTC. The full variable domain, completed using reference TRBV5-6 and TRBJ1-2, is DAGVTQSPTHLIKTRGQQVTLRCSPKSGHDTVSWYQQALGQGPQFIFQYYEEEERQRGNFPDRFSGHQFPNYSSELNVNALLLGDSALYLCASSFGDSGGYTFGSGTRLTVV.

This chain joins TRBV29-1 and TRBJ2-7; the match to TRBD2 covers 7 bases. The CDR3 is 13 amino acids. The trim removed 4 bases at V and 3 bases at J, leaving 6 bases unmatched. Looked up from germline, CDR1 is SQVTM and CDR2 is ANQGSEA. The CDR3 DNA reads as TGCAGCGTTGTTCTAGCGGTGAACTACGAGCAGTACTTC. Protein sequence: CSVVLAVNYEQYF.

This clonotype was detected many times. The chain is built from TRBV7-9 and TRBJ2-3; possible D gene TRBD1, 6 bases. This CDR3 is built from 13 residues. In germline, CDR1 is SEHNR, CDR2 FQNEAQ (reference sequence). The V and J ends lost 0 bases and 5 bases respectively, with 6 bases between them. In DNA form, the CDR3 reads TGTGCCAGCAGCTTAGCAGGGGGAGATACGCAGTATTTT. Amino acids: CASSLAGGDTQYF.

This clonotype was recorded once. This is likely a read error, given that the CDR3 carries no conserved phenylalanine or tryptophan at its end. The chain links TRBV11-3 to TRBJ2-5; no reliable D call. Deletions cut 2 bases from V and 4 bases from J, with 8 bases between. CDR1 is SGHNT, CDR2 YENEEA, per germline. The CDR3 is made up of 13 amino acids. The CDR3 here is CASSLKVGETQYS. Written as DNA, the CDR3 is TGTGCCAGCAGCTTAAAAGTGGGAGAGACCCAGTACTCC.

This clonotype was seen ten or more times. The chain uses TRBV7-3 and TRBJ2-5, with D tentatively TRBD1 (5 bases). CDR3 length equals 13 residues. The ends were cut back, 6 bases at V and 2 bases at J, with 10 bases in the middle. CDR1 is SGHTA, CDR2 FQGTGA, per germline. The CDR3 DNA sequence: TGTGCCAGCAGTTTTGGACAACAAGAGACCCAGTACTTC. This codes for CASSFGQQETQYF. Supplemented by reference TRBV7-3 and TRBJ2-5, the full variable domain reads GAGVSQTPSNKVTEKGKYVELRCDPISGHTALYWYRQSLGQGPEFLIYFQGTGAADDSGLPNDRFFAVRPEGSVSTLKIQRTERGDSAVYLCASSFGQQETQYFGPGTRLLVL.

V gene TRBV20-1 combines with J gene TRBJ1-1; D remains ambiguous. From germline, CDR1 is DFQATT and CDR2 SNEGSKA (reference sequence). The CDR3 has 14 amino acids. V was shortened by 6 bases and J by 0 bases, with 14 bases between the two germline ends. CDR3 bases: TGCAGTGCCTCGACACCCCCGGTGAACACTGAAGCTTTCTTT. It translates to CSASTPPVNTEAFF.

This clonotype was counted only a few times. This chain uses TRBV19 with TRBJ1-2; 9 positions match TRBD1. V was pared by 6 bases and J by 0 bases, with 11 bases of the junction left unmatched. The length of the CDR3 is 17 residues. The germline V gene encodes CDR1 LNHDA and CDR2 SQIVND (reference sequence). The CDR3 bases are TGTGCCAGTAGGCCTAGGACAGGGGAGAGCTCTAACTATGGCTACACCTTC. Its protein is CASRPRTGESSNYGYTF.

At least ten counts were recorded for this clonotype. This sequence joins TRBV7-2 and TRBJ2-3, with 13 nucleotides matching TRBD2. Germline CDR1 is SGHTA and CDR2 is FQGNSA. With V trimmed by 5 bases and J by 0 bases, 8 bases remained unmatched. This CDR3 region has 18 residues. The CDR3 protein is CASSPGTSGARSTDTQYF. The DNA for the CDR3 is TGTGCCAGCAGCCCGGGGACTAGCGGGGCGCGTAGCACAGATACGCAGTATTTT.

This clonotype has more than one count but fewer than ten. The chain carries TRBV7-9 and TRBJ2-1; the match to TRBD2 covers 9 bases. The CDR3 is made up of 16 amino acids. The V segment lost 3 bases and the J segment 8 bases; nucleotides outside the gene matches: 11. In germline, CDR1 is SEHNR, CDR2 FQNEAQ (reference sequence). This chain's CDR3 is CASSFEREAGPYEQFF. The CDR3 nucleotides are TGTGCCAGCAGCTTCGAGCGGGAGGCCGGGCCCTATGAGCAGTTCTTC. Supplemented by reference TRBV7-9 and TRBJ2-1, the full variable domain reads DTGVSQNPRHKITKRGQNVTFRCDPISEHNRLYWYRQTLGQGPEFLTYFQNEAQLEKSRLLSDRFSAERPKGSFSTLEIQRTEQGDSAMYLCASSFEREAGPYEQFFGPGTRLTVL.

The CDR3 spells CASSPPPTHTEAFF. CDR3 DNA: TGTGCCAGCAGCCCACCCCCAACGCACACTGAAGCTTTCTTT. The chain is built from TRBV7-2 and TRBJ1-1; D is unclear. The CDR3 has 14 residues. Germline CDR1 and CDR2: SGHTA and FQGNSA. V was clipped by 5 bases and J by 3 bases, with 13 bases between them.